Listed here are 2 T cell receptor beta chains from one sample, sequenced in a study of vaccination effects on CD4 cells after COVID-19 (dated by TCRdb to 2021 to 2024). These TCRs' antigens remain unknown. Library preparation was by the immunoSEQ multiplex PCR assay. TCRdb's version of the immuneACCESS table is confined to in-frame rearrangements and falls short of the full clone set. An unresolved V gene accounts for under half of the shortfall where checked; the remainder is of unknown origin. The sample data list roughly 56,000 clones, and roughly 80% of these were observed just once. Approximately 3% of the sample rests with the top ten. After approximately eleven days of culture, CD4+ T cells were isolated with the EasySep CD4+ T cell isolation kit. Specimen: CD4+ T cells from PBMCs cultured without peptide, collected before COVID-19 vaccination. The receptors here all came from a human donor who received a COVID-19 vaccine.

V gene TRBV6-6 combines with J gene TRBJ1-4, with D perhaps matching TRBD1 (6 bases). Trimming took off 5 bases at V and 7 bases at J, with 14 bases between the two ends. The CDR3 loop spans 14 amino acids. The germline V gene has CDR1 MNHNY and CDR2 SVGAGI (reference sequence). This CDR3 is CASSRLGAAEKLFF. The CDR3 DNA reads TGTGCCAGCAGTCGACTGGGGGCGGCTGAAAAACTGTTTTTT.

V usage is TRBV15 and J usage is TRBJ1-5; D is possibly TRBD1 (5 bases). The CDR3 is made up of 15 amino acids. V lost 1 base and J 5 bases, leaving 12 bases between the germline ends. Germline values: CDR1 LNHNV, CDR2 YYDKDF (reference sequence). CDR3 nucleotide sequence: TGTGCCACCAGCAGAGTGGACACCCTTTATCAGCCCCAGCATTTT. This translates into CATSRVDTLYQPQHF.